This T cell receptor (beta chain) was observed in a study of blood T cell repertoires in COVID-19. Whole-study context: Donors in the United States, Italy and Spain gave samples during acute or convalescent COVID-19. T cells, B-cell-depleted T cells, or PBMCs provided the cDNA or gDNA that served as material.

In the original processing: Estimation of nucleated cell counts relied on the amplification of reference gene primers. The protocol was immunoSEQ multiplex PCR, while the TCRdb copy is restricted to in-frame clones and leaves out a portion. The V and J calls and clone size come from that table; D and trimming were worked out from the DNA. Of about 72,000 clones listed, around nine tenths were seen once; the top ten hold around 14%. Germline V gene sequence: CDR1 MDHEN, CDR2 SYDVKM. V lost 10 bases, J lost 0 bases, and 15 bases lay in between. CDR3 size: 14 residues. The sequenced sample was peripheral blood. The V call is TRBV28, the J call TRBJ2-5, with a possible D match to TRBD2 (5 bases). This TCR was recovered from a woman aged 55-69 years with acute or convalescent COVID-19. The chain's CDR3 is CATKPEEYQETQYF. CDR3 nucleotides: TGTGCCACCAAGCCGGAGGAGTACCAAGAGACCCAGTACTTC.